This T cell receptor (beta chain) was captured in a study of T cell responses to AZD1222 COVID-19 vaccine. V was pared by 5 bases and J by 2 bases, with 7 bases between. The germline gives CDR1 LNHDA, CDR2 SQIVND (reference sequence). The CDR3 has 13 amino acids. About this clone itself: Its antigen is as yet unknown.

Sequencing used immunoSEQ multiplex PCR; TCRdb keeps in-frame clones, though not all of them. The data hold some 130,000 clones, with over 85% observed a single time. Overall study findings and caveats: Spike-specific TCR breadth and depth grew following two AZD1222 doses.

Sequencing was performed on peripheral blood, taken on day 0 of AZD1222 vaccination. The TCR was taken from an adult in good health. The chain recombines TRBV19 with TRBJ1-3; a possible D gene is TRBD1 (5 bases). The chain's CDR3 is CASSGGTGNTIYF. The CDR3 DNA is TGTGCCAGTAGTGGGGGGACTGGAAACACCATATATTTT.